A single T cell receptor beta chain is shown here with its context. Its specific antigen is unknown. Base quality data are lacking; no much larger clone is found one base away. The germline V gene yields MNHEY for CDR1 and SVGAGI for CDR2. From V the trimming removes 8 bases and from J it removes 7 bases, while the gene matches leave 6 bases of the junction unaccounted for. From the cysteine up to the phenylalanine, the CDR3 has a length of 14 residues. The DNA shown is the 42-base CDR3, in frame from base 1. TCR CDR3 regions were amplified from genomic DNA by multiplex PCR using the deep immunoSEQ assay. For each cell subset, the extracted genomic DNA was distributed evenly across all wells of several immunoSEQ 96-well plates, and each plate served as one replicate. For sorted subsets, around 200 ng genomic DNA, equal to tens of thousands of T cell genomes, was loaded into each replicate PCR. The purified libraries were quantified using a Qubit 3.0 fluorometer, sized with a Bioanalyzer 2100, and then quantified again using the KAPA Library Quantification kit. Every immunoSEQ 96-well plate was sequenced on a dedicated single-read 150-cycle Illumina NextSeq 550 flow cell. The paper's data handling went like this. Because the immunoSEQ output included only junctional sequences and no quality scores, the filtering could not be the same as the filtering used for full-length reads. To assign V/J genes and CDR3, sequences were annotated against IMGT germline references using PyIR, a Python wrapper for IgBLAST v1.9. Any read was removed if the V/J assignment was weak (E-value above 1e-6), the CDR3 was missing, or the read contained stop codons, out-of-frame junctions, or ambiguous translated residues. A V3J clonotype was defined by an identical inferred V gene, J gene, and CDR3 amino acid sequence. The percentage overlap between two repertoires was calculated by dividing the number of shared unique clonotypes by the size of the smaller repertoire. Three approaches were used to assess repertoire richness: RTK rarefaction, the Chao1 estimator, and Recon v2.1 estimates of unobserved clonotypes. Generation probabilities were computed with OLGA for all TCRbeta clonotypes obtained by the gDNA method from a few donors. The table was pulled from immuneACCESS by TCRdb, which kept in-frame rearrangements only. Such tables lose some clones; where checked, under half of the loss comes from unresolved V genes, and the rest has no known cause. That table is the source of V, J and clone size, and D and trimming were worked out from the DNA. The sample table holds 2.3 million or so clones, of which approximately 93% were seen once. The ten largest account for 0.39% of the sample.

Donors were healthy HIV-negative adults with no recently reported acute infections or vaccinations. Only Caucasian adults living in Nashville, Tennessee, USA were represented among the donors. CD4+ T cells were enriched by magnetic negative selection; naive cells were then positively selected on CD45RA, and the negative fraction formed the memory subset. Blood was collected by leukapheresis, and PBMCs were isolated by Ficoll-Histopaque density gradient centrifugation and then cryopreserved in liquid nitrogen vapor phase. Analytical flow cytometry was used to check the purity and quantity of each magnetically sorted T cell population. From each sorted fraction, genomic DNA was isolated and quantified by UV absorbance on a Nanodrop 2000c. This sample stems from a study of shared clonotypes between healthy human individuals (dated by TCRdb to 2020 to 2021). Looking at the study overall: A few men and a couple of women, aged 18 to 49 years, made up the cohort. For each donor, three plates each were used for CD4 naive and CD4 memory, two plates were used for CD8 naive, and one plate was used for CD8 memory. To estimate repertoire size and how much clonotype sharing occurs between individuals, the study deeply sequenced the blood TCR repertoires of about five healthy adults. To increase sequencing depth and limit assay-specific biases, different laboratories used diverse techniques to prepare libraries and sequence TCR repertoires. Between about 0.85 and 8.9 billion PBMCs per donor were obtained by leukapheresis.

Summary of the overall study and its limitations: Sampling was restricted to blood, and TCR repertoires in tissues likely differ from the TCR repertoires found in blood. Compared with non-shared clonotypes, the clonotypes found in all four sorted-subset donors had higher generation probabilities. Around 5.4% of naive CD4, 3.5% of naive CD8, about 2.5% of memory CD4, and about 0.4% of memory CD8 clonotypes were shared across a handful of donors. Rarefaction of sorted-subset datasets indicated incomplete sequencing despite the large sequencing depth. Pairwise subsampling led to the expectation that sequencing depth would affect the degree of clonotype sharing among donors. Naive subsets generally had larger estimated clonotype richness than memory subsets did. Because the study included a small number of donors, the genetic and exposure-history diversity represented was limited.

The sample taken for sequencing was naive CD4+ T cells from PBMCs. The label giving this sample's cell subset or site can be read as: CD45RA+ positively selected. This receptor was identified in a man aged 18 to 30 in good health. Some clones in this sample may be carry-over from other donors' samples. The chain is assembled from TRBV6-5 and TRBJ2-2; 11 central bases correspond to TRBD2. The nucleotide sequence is TGTGCCAGCGCAGGGACTAGCGGTCTCGGGGAGCTGTTTTTT. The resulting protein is CASAGTSGLGELFF.